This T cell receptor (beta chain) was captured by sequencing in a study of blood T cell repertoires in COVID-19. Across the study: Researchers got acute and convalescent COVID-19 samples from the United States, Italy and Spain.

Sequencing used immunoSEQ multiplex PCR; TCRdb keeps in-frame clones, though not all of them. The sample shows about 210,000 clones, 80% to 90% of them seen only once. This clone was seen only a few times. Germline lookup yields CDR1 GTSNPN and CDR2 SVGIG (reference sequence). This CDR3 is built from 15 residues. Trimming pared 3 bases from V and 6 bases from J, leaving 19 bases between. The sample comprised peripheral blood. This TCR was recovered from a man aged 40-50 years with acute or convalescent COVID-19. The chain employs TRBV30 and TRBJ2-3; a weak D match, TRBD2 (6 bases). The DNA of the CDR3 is TGTGCCTGGAGCGAACTAGCTCCTCCAGGGGATACGCAGTATTTT. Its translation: CAWSELAPPGDTQYF.